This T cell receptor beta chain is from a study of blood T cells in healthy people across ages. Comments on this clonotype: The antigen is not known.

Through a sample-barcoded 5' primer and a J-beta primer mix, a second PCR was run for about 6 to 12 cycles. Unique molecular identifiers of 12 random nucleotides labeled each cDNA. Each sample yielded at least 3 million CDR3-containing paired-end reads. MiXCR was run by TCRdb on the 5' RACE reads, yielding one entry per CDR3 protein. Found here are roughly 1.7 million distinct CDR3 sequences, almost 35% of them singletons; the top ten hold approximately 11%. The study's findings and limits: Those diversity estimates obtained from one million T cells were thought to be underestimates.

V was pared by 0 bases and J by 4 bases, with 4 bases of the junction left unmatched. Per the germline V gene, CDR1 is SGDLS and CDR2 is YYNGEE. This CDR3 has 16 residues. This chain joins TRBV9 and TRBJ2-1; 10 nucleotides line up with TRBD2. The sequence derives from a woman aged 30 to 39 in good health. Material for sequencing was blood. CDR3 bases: TGTGCCAGCAGCGTAGATGGACTAGCGGCGTACAATGAGCAGTTCTTC. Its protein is CASSVDGLAAYNEQFF.